The clone carrying this TCR beta chain was recorded a few times. Its target is not known. This sample is part of a study of T cells in localized non-small cell lung cancer. Study-wide findings and caveats: Heterogeneity remains possible because sequencing was limited to only one tumor region. A denser population of T cells in blood accompanied longer overall survival. Adjacent lung held a median around 58 of the top 100 tumor clones.

Germline-derived CDR1 and CDR2 are MNHGY and SAAAGT. V was pared by 7 bases and J by 5 bases, with 15 bases between. This CDR3 has 14 residues. Profiled with immunoSEQ multiplex PCR; TCRdb holds only in-frame clones, not every one. This table has 2,000 to 2,500 clones, roughly 20% appearing once. Lung tissue at least 2 cm from the tumor margin was confirmed free of atypia. V gene TRBV6-8 combines with J gene TRBJ2-1; perhaps D is TRBD1 or TRBD2 (5 bases each). Sequencing was performed on normal lung tissue next to the tumor, taken before any cancer treatment. The clonotype comes from a man between 35 and 75 years old with stage I squamous cell lung carcinoma. The CDR3 region is CASIRDGLNNEQFF. CDR3 coding DNA: TGTGCCAGCATTCGGGACGGACTCAACAATGAGCAGTTCTTC.